The 21 T cell receptor beta chains reported below all come from one sample, sequenced in a study of shared clonotypes between healthy human individuals. Measured with immunoSEQ multiplex PCR; TCRdb has only the in-frame clones, and not every one. Among around 2.5 million clones listed, 93% were seen once. The sequenced material came from naive CD4+ T cells from PBMCs. Subset meaning: CD45RA+ positively selected. These receptors all come from a man aged 18-30 years in good health. Some clones in this sample may be carry-over from other donors' samples.

The chain links TRBV6-1 to TRBJ2-7; 9 bases are shared with TRBD1. Germline values: CDR1 MNHNS, CDR2 SASEGT. With V trimmed by 7 bases and J by 3 bases, 10 bases remained unmatched. The CDR3 runs 15 residues. The CDR3 DNA is TGTGCCAGCACCTTCGGACAGGGGTCGTTCTACGAGCAGTACTTC. The encoded protein is CASTFGQGSFYEQYF.

The chain combines TRBV5-5 with TRBJ1-1; 8 bases map to TRBD1. This CDR3 has 13 residues. J was trimmed by 7 bases and V by 4 bases; bases with no gene match: 6. Germline V CDR1 and CDR2: SGHKS, YYEKEE (reference sequence). The CDR3 region has the DNA TGTGCCAGCAGCATGACAGGGGACTATGAAGCTTTCTTT. Translation: CASSMTGDYEAFF.

V usage is TRBV7-8 and J usage is TRBJ1-5; D unclear. This CDR3 has 13 amino acids. Germline CDR1 reads SGHVS; CDR2 reads FQNEAQ. Between the trimmed V and J ends, which lost 4 bases and 4 bases, there was a span of 8 bases. CDR3 region: CASSSLGNQPQHF. CDR3 sequence (DNA): TGTGCCAGCAGCTCGTTAGGGAATCAGCCCCAGCATTTT.

Only a few counts were recorded for this clone. The rearrangement joins TRBV5-4 to TRBJ1-2; 9 bases match TRBD1. The ends lost 0 bases at V and 4 bases at J; junction bases unmatched: 1. The CDR3 sequence is 14 residues long. The V gene's germline CDR1 is SGHNT and CDR2 YYREEE (reference sequence). The CDR3 spells CASSLDRGLYGYTF. CDR3 sequence (DNA): TGTGCCAGCAGCTTGGACAGGGGGCTCTATGGCTACACCTTC.

V is TRBV7-2 and J is TRBJ1-1; the match to TRBD1 covers 7 bases. The CDR3 runs 13 residues. Germline V lookup: CDR1 SGHTA, CDR2 FQGNSA. The J segment lost 5 bases and the V segment lost 5 bases, leaving 5 bases of the junction unmatched. The CDR3, as DNA: TGTGCCAGCAGCGTCCAGGGGGGGACTGAAGCTTTCTTT. Its translation: CASSVQGGTEAFF.

The chain couples TRBV7-2 to TRBJ1-2; 10 bases match TRBD1. V lost 4 bases to trimming and J lost 7 bases; unmatched junction nucleotides: 6. Per germline, CDR1 SGHTA and CDR2 FQGNSA. The CDR3 sequence is 14 residues long. The DNA for the CDR3 is TGTGCCAGCAGCTCCGACAGGGGGCGAAGTGGCTACACCTTC. Protein: CASSSDRGRSGYTF.

The chain recombines TRBV18 with TRBJ1-1, with TRBD1 identical over 7 bases. V was pared by 2 bases and J by 1 base, with 4 bases of the junction left unmatched. Germline V gene sequence: CDR1 KGHSH, CDR2 LQKENI. This CDR3 comprises 15 residues. DNA for the CDR3: TGTGCCAGCTCACCAAAAGGGACAGAGAACACTGAAGCTTTCTTT. Protein sequence: CASSPKGTENTEAFF.

Note on this clone: This same CDR3 is encoded by further DNA sequences in the sample. The rearrangement joins TRBV27 to TRBJ1-1, with 10 bases that match TRBD1. This CDR3 has 13 residues. V was pared by 3 bases and J by 5 bases, with 0 bases of the junction left unmatched. Germline CDR1 MNHEY, CDR2 SMNVEV (reference sequence). CDR3 nucleotide sequence: TGTGCCAGCAGTTTGGACAGGGGGACTGAAGCTTTCTTT. Encoded protein: CASSLDRGTEAFF.

J is TRBJ2-7 and V is TRBV5-5; 8 nucleotides agree with TRBD1. The CDR3 is made up of 15 amino acids. V shed 4 bases and J 5 bases; nucleotides not matched to a gene: 11. Germline V gene lookup returns CDR1 SGHKS and CDR2 YYEKEE (reference sequence). This CDR3 reads CASSRGPGGRNEQYF. The CDR3 region has the DNA TGTGCCAGCAGCCGGGGGCCAGGGGGCCGAAACGAGCAGTACTTC.

CDR3 nucleotides: TGCGCCAGCAGCCAACTAGCGGGAGGCGCCTCTGGGGCCAACGTCCTGACTTTC. Protein: CASSQLAGGASGANVLTF. The rearrangement joins TRBV4-1 to TRBJ2-6; TRBD2 matches 11 bases. The V gene end was trimmed by 2 bases and the J gene end by 0 bases; junction bases not matched to a gene: 3. Germline V CDR1 and CDR2: MGHRA, YSYEKL. This CDR3 contains 18 residues.

This clone is a singleton in its sample. The chain has TRBV2 and TRBJ1-1, with a tentative D call TRBD1 (6 bases). Trimming stripped 2 bases from V and 4 bases from J, with 11 bases between. Germline CDR1 reads SNHLY; CDR2 reads FYNNEI. The CDR3 consists of 14 residues. CDR3 amino acids: CASSEYGGLTEAFF. DNA for the CDR3: TGTGCCAGCAGTGAATATGGGGGCCTCACTGAAGCTTTCTTT. Complete variable domain (other parts from reference TRBV2 and TRBJ1-1): EPEVTQTPSHQVTQMGQEVILRCVPISNHLYFYWYRQILGQKVEFLVSFYNNEISEKSEIFDDQFSVERPDGSNFTLKIRSTKLEDSAMYFCASSEYGGLTEAFFGQGTRLTVV.

V usage is TRBV5-6 and J usage is TRBJ1-2; possible D gene TRBD1, 6 bases. CDR3 length: 13 amino acids. The V end was cut by 4 bases, the J end by 8 bases, with 15 bases between. The germline CDR1 and CDR2 sequences are SGHDT and YYEEEE. The CDR3 is CASSIQGRQGYTF. Here the CDR3 DNA reads TGTGCCAGCAGCATACAGGGAAGACAGGGCTACACCTTC. The complete variable domain, with remaining parts taken from reference TRBV5-6 and TRBJ1-2, reads DAGVTQSPTHLIKTRGQQVTLRCSPKSGHDTVSWYQQALGQGPQFIFQYYEEEERQRGNFPDRFSGHQFPNYSSELNVNALLLGDSALYLCASSIQGRQGYTFGSGTRLTVV.

The chain uses TRBV18 and TRBJ1-1; D remains ambiguous. CDR3 size: 16 residues. V lost 3 bases to trimming and J lost 3 bases, with 17 bases between them. The germline CDR1 and CDR2 sequences are KGHSH and LQKENI. CDR3 nucleotides: TGTGCCAGCTCACCCGGGCCCCCTCGAGCGGACACTGAAGCTTTCTTT. Its protein product is CASSPGPPRADTEAFF.

The J gene is TRBJ1-1, the V gene TRBV5-1, with TRBD1 as a possible D gene (6 bases). CDR1 and CDR2 from the germline V gene are SGHRS and YFSETQ. The CDR3 is 16 residues long. Trimming stripped 0 bases from V and 1 base from J, with 13 bases between. The DNA of the CDR3 is TGCGCCAGCAGCTTGGGGTGGGGGGACAAGAACACTGAAGCTTTCTTT. Its protein is CASSLGWGDKNTEAFF.

As to this clone: Other DNA sequences from this sample encode an identical CDR3 as well. V and J are TRBV5-1 and TRBJ2-1; D remains ambiguous. The CDR3 covers 14 residues. Germline V gene lookup returns CDR1 SGHRS and CDR2 YFSETQ. V lost 0 bases to trimming and J lost 0 bases, with 4 bases between them. The CDR3 region is CASSLASSYNEQFF. The CDR3, as DNA: TGCGCCAGCAGCTTGGCTAGCTCCTACAATGAGCAGTTCTTC.

In the case of this clone: An end of the junction does not agree with germline; a read error may underlie this. This rearrangement joins TRBV5-3 to TRBJ2-7; 8 nucleotides line up with TRBD1. TRBV5-3 is flagged as an ORF with uncertain function. The CDR3 consists of 15 residues. CDR3 sequence (DNA): TGTGCCAGCAGCTTGGCCGGACAGGGATCATACGAGCAGTACTTC. It yields the protein CASSLAGQGSYEQYF.

The chain links TRBV5-4 to TRBJ1-1; D call uncertain. Deletions cut 6 bases from V and 6 bases from J, with 15 bases between. The CDR3 extends over 13 amino acids. CDR1 SGHNT and CDR2 YYREEE come from the germline V gene (reference sequence). CDR3 amino acids: CASTHPNGAEAFF. The CDR3 bases are TGTGCCAGCACCCACCCAAATGGGGCTGAAGCTTTCTTT.

V usage is TRBV27 and J usage is TRBJ1-2, with D perhaps matching TRBD1 (6 bases). The germline gives CDR1 MNHEY, CDR2 SMNVEV (reference sequence). The germline V and J ends were trimmed by 5 bases and 4 bases, with 11 bases remaining between them. The CDR3 is made up of 13 amino acids. CDR3 sequence: CASSPRDIYGYTF. CDR3 DNA: TGTGCCAGCAGTCCAAGGGACATCTATGGCTACACCTTC.

The V call is TRBV2, the J call TRBJ2-7; no clear D. V lost 6 bases and J lost 2, with 14 bases in between. This CDR3 has 14 residues. Germline V gene lookup returns CDR1 SNHLY and CDR2 FYNNEI. Here the CDR3 DNA reads TGTGCCAGCAGACGTCTACGGGCTACCTACGAGCAGTACTTC. It codes for CASRRLRATYEQYF.

CDR3 sequence reads: CSARTGWGYTF. The CDR3 DNA reads TGCAGTGCCCGGACAGGGTGGGGCTACACCTTC. The rearrangement links TRBV20-1 to TRBJ1-2; 8 bases match TRBD1. The CDR3 contains 11 residues. CDR1 DFQATT and CDR2 SNEGSKA come from the germline V gene (reference sequence). Trimming took 6 bases from V and 8 from J; bases not matched to a gene: 5.

J is TRBJ2-1 and V is TRBV30; 12 bases are a match to TRBD2. The CDR3 runs 16 residues. The V segment lost 2 bases and the J segment 11 bases; nucleotides outside the gene matches: 13. Germline assignment: CDR1 GTSNPN and CDR2 SVGIG (reference sequence). This CDR3 is CAWSYPMLAGGPKQFF. CDR3 in DNA: TGTGCCTGGAGTTACCCTATGCTAGCGGGAGGGCCCAAGCAGTTCTTC. Based on the CDR3 plus reference TRBV30 and TRBJ2-1, the full variable domain is SQTIHQWPATLVQPVGSPLSLECTVEGTSNPNLYWYRQAAGRGLQLLFYSVGIGQISSEVPQNLSASRPQDRQFILSSKKLLLSDSGFYLCAWSYPMLAGGPKQFFGPGTRLTVL.